The clone carrying this T cell receptor (beta chain) occurred once. These data originate in a study of blood T cell repertoires in COVID-19. Background on the study: Researchers got acute and convalescent COVID-19 samples from the United States, Italy and Spain.

The V gene's germline CDR1 is SGHDN and CDR2 FVKESK. The CDR3 is made up of 15 amino acids. The ends were cut back, 1 base at V and 3 bases at J, with 9 bases in the middle. Recruitment covered roughly 22 US areas and drew participants whose ages spanned roughly 18 to 95 years. Generated by immunoSEQ multiplex PCR, the TCRdb table keeps only in-frame clones and is missing some. The sample includes a few hundred thousand clones, around 90% of them seen just once. Sequencing was done on a sample of PBMCs or T cells enriched from blood (not recorded which). The rearrangement joins TRBV14 to TRBJ1-4; D unresolved. The sequence was collected from a middle-aged woman who had recovered from COVID-19. The CDR3 DNA follows: TGTGCCAGCAGCCAAGTACGCGGGGCTAATGAAAAACTGTTTTTT. Protein sequence: CASSQVRGANEKLFF.